The 32 T cell receptor beta chains below were found in one sample sequenced in a study of cytomegalovirus exposure and HLA in healthy donors. A multiplex PCR was run with 60 Vbeta primers and 13 Jbeta primers. Sequencing was performed with immunoSEQ multiplex PCR; in TCRdb, only in-frame clones are kept and a portion is missing. In the table there are more than 75,000 clones, roughly 74% of which are singletons. Sequenced sample: PBMCs. Receptor source: a woman aged 45 to 65 in good health and CMV-seropositive.

The chain employs TRBV6-5 and TRBJ2-7, with 9 bases that match TRBD2. The CDR3 is 15 residues long. V was pared by 7 bases and J by 4 bases, with 11 bases of the junction left unmatched. The germline CDR1 and CDR2 sequences are MNHEY and SVGAGI. DNA for the CDR3: TGTGCCAGCACTCCCACCCGGACTAGCGTGTACGAGCAGTACTTC. Encoded protein: CASTPTRTSVYEQYF.

The V gene is TRBV29-1, the J gene TRBJ2-7; possible D gene TRBD1, 6 bases. The CDR3 runs to 11 residues. V lost 7 bases and J lost 3, with 10 bases in between. Germline CDR1 SQVTM, CDR2 ANQGSEA. The CDR3 is CSAGDGYEQYF. Here the CDR3 DNA reads TGCAGCGCAGGGGACGGCTACGAGCAGTACTTC.

This rearrangement joins TRBV5-4 to TRBJ2-5, with D perhaps TRBD1 (6 bases). The germline gives CDR1 SGHNT, CDR2 YYREEE (reference sequence). The CDR3 spans 12 residues. V was shortened by 7 bases and J by 4 bases, with 11 bases between the two germline ends. CDR3 sequence reads: CASGVGGETQYF. The CDR3 nucleotides are TGTGCCAGCGGGGTAGGGGGAGAGACCCAGTACTTC.

This sequence joins TRBV9 and TRBJ2-1, with D perhaps TRBD1 (6 bases). Germline V lookup: CDR1 SGDLS, CDR2 YYNGEE. Trimming took off 0 bases at V and 4 bases at J, with 11 bases between the two ends. The CDR3 has 15 residues. The CDR3 DNA is TGTGCCAGCAGCGTAGATCCAGGGACATACAATGAGCAGTTCTTC. It is translated as CASSVDPGTYNEQFF.

A few counts support this clone. Other DNA sequences within the sample encode an identical CDR3. The V and J genes are TRBV5-1 and TRBJ2-7; TRBD2 matches at 8 bases. The CDR3 contains 14 residues. V gave up 0 bases and J gave up 1 base; unmatched junction bases: 0. The germline CDR1 and CDR2 sequences are SGHRS and YFSETQ. CDR3 sequence: CASSLAGGSYEQYF. CDR3 bases: TGCGCCAGCAGCTTGGCGGGAGGGTCCTACGAGCAGTACTTC.

The CDR3 DNA reads as TGTGCCAGCAGAAGACAGGGTTATAATTCACCCCTCCACTTT. Protein: CASRRQGYNSPLHF. This chain joins TRBV6-5 and TRBJ1-6; 7 nucleotides line up with TRBD1. This CDR3 contains 14 residues. Per the germline V gene, CDR1 is MNHEY and CDR2 is SVGAGI. J gave up 4 bases and V 6 bases, and 3 bases lay outside the gene matches.

This sequence joins TRBV15 and TRBJ2-7, with 8 bases lining up with TRBD2. Germline CDR1 LNHNV, CDR2 YYDKDF (reference sequence). V was pared by 0 bases and J by 6 bases, with 10 bases of the junction left unmatched. The CDR3 is 16 amino acids. The CDR3 nucleotides read TGTGCCACCAGCAGAGATCTGAGAGCGGGAGTTCTCGAGCAGTACTTC. Residues: CATSRDLRAGVLEQYF.

This clone was detected once. The V and J genes are TRBV9 and TRBJ2-2; D may be TRBD2 (5 bases). The germline V and J ends were trimmed by 1 base and 6 bases, with 10 bases remaining between them. Per germline, CDR1 SGDLS and CDR2 YYNGEE. The CDR3 has 14 amino acids. The CDR3 protein is CASSVRADPGELFF. Here the CDR3 DNA reads TGTGCCAGCAGCGTAAGAGCGGACCCCGGGGAGCTGTTTTTT.

This clone was detected a few times. This chain joins TRBV7-8 and TRBJ1-5; D unclear. The V and J ends lost 5 bases and 0 bases respectively, with 11 bases between them. This CDR3 region has 15 residues. The germline CDR1 and CDR2 sequences are SGHVS and FQNEAQ. CDR3 residues: CASSPRQDSNQPQHF. DNA for the CDR3: TGTGCCAGCAGCCCAAGGCAGGATAGCAATCAGCCCCAGCATTTT.

The CDR3 loop reads CAIRDGDRAAYEQYF. The CDR3 DNA sequence: TGTGCCATCAGGGATGGGGACAGGGCCGCCTACGAGCAGTACTTC. The rearrangement uses TRBV10-3 and TRBJ2-7, with 9 nucleotides matching TRBD1. V lost 6 bases and J lost 2; bases outside the gene matches: 8. CDR1 is ENHRY and CDR2 is SYGVKD in the germline V gene. The CDR3 runs 15 residues.

The chain carries TRBV6-5 and TRBJ2-7; 11 bases fit TRBD2. The CDR3 extends over 16 amino acids. Germline lookup yields CDR1 MNHEY and CDR2 SVGAGI. V gave up 0 bases and J gave up 7 bases; unmatched junction bases: 8. CDR3 sequence reads: CASSYSGLAGLGEQYF. As DNA, the CDR3 is TGTGCCAGCAGTTACTCTGGACTAGCGGGTTTGGGGGAGCAGTACTTC.

This clone occurred once. The chain recombines TRBV7-6 with TRBJ2-1, with 12 positions matching TRBD2. The CDR3 has 19 residues. Trimming at V came to 2 bases and at J to 0 bases, leaving 8 bases not matched to a gene. Germline V gene lookup returns CDR1 SGHVS and CDR2 FNYEAQ. The CDR3 DNA sequence: TGTGCCAGCAGCTTACGGGCTAGCGGGAGGGTCCCCTCCTACAATGAGCAGTTCTTC. As protein: CASSLRASGRVPSYNEQFF. Based on the CDR3 plus reference TRBV7-6 and TRBJ2-1, the full variable domain is GAGVSQSPRYKVTKRGQDVALRCDPISGHVSLYWYRQALGQGPEFLTYFNYEAQQDKSGLPNDRFSAERPEGSISTLTIQRTEQRDSAMYRCASSLRASGRVPSYNEQFFGPGTRLTVL.

The rearrangement uses TRBV28 and TRBJ1-3; D might be TRBD1 (5 bases). This CDR3 region has 16 residues. The germline V and J ends were trimmed by 8 bases and 2 bases, with 19 bases remaining between them. The germline V gene has CDR1 MDHEN and CDR2 SYDVKM. CDR3 sequence (DNA): TGTGCCAGCTCACCCCGGATGGGGGGAACTGGAAACACCATATATTTT. Residues: CASSPRMGGTGNTIYF. Drawing the rest from reference TRBV28 and TRBJ1-3, the complete variable domain is DVKVTQSSRYLVKRTGEKVFLECVQDMDHENMFWYRQDPGLGLRLIYFSYDVKMKEKGDIPEGYSVSREKKERFSLILESASTNQTSMYLCASSPRMGGTGNTIYFGEGSWLTVV.

This chain uses TRBV7-8 with TRBJ1-5; D gene unclear. CDR1 is SGHVS, CDR2 FQNEAQ, per germline. V was pared by 5 bases and J by 2 bases, with 19 bases between. The CDR3 spans 17 residues. CDR3 protein: CASSAGLTNAGNQPQHF. The CDR3 bases are TGTGCCAGCAGCGCGGGTCTCACCAACGCGGGCAATCAGCCCCAGCATTTT.

V gene TRBV5-1 combines with J gene TRBJ2-3; 11 bases are a match to TRBD2. The J segment lost 4 bases and the V segment lost 0 bases, leaving 4 bases of the junction unmatched. The germline V gene encodes CDR1 SGHRS and CDR2 YFSETQ. This CDR3 comprises 16 residues. CDR3 residues: CASSLGLAGGADTQYF. As DNA, the CDR3 is TGCGCCAGCAGCTTGGGTCTAGCGGGAGGTGCAGATACGCAGTATTTT.

V and J are TRBV5-8 and TRBJ2-3; possibly TRBD1 for D (5 bases). Trimming pared 2 bases from V and 0 bases from J, leaving 10 bases between. The CDR3 runs 15 residues. Looked up from germline, CDR1 is SGHTS and CDR2 is YDEGEE. CDR3 sequence (DNA): TGTGCCAGCAGCTTTAGGACATTCAGCACAGATACGCAGTATTTT. Its protein is CASSFRTFSTDTQYF. The entire variable domain, with the rest obtained from reference TRBV5-8 and TRBJ2-3, is as follows: EAGVTQSPTHLIKTRGQQATLRCSPISGHTSVYWYQQALGLGLQFLLWYDEGEERNRGNFPPRFSGRQFPNYSSELNVNALELEDSALYLCASSFRTFSTDTQYFGPGTRLTVL.

This chain uses TRBV2 with TRBJ2-7; D perhaps matches TRBD1 (5 bases). The germline V gene encodes CDR1 SNHLY and CDR2 FYNNEI. Trimming shortened V by 7 bases and J by 3 bases, and 19 bases separated the two germline ends. CDR3 length: 15 residues. CDR3 sequence: CASNVGETAFYEQYF. The CDR3 DNA reads as TGTGCCAGCAACGTGGGCGAGACAGCGTTCTACGAGCAGTACTTC. Filled out from reference TRBV2 and TRBJ2-7, the complete variable domain reads EPEVTQTPSHQVTQMGQEVILRCVPISNHLYFYWYRQILGQKVEFLVSFYNNEISEKSEIFDDQFSVERPDGSNFTLKIRSTKLEDSAMYFCASNVGETAFYEQYFGPGTRLTVT.

This clone came up a few times. The V call is TRBV6-1, the J call TRBJ1-2; 9 nucleotides match TRBD1. From germline, CDR1 is MNHNS and CDR2 SASEGT. The junction had 6 bases not matched to a gene; V was cut back by 3 bases and J by 7 bases. This CDR3 contains 14 residues. The CDR3 coding sequence is TGTGCCAGCAGTGACGCCGGGACAGGGACTGGCTACACCTTC. It translates to CASSDAGTGTGYTF.

This clone was seen a handful of times. J is TRBJ1-5 and V is TRBV6-5; tentatively, D is TRBD1 (5 bases). Germline CDR1 is MNHEY and CDR2 is SVGAGI. Trimming took off 5 bases at V and 2 bases at J, with 13 bases between the two ends. This CDR3 is 15 amino acids long. The CDR3 DNA sequence: TGTGCCAGCAGTAACGGGGGTTCGGGCAATCAGCCCCAGCATTTT. It encodes CASSNGGSGNQPQHF.

This clone was counted a few times. This chain links TRBV28 with TRBJ2-7, with D possibly being TRBD1 (6 bases). V lost 6 bases to trimming and J lost 2 bases, with 14 bases between them. Germline CDR1 reads MDHEN; CDR2 reads SYDVKM. CDR3 length equals 14 residues. The CDR3 region is CASRGYGDTYEQYF. The DNA for the CDR3 is TGTGCCAGCAGGGGTTACGGGGACACCTACGAGCAGTACTTC.

In this sample, this clone turned up a few times. V is TRBV28 and J is TRBJ2-2, with a possible D match to TRBD1 (6 bases). The CDR3 totals 15 residues. Trimming left V 10 bases short and J 0 bases short, with 15 bases between. CDR1 and CDR2 (germline): MDHEN, SYDVKM. The chain's CDR3 is CAIQTGHSNTGELFF. CDR3 bases: TGTGCCATACAAACGGGACACTCGAACACCGGGGAGCTGTTTTTT.

Only one count was recorded for this clone. The rearrangement uses TRBV27 and TRBJ2-2, with D maybe TRBD1 (5 bases). V was pared by 4 bases and J by 0 bases, with 6 bases between. The CDR3 runs to 14 residues. Germline V gene lookup returns CDR1 MNHEY and CDR2 SMNVEV (reference sequence). For the CDR3, the DNA is TGTGCCAGCAGTTCGACAGCGAACACCGGGGAGCTGTTTTTT. This gives the protein CASSSTANTGELFF.

The chain employs TRBV15 and TRBJ2-1; D is possibly TRBD1 (6 bases). The CDR3 has 15 residues. Germline assignment: CDR1 LNHNV and CDR2 YYDKDF (reference sequence). Trimming removed 0 bases from V and 7 bases from J, with 13 bases in between. The CDR3 DNA reads as TGTGCCACCAGCAGAGACCAGGGGTTCTGGAATGAGCAGTTCTTC. As protein: CATSRDQGFWNEQFF.

The rearrangement uses TRBV7-9 and TRBJ1-2; TRBD1 might be the D (5 bases). This CDR3 has 12 residues. V was pared by 7 bases and J by 8 bases, with 14 bases between. Looked up from germline, CDR1 is SEHNR and CDR2 is FQNEAQ (reference sequence). For the CDR3, the DNA is TGTGCCAGCAACCAAGGGAGGGACGGCTACACCTTC. This encodes CASNQGRDGYTF.

This chain joins TRBV11-2 and TRBJ2-3, with D maybe TRBD2 (5 bases). Germline CDR1 reads SGHAT; CDR2 reads FQNNGV. The length of the CDR3 is 15 residues. V lost 2 bases and J lost 2, with 11 bases in between. The CDR3 nucleotides are TGTGCCAGCAGCTTATTAGCGCCGTCCACAGATACGCAGTATTTT. This gives the protein CASSLLAPSTDTQYF.

The chain's CDR3 is CASSSGGGPSAMNTEAFF. The CDR3 coding sequence is TGCGCCAGCAGCTCGGGAGGCGGGCCCAGTGCGATGAACACTGAAGCTTTCTTT. The chain is built from TRBV5-1 and TRBJ1-1; D unresolved. Germline CDR1 SGHRS, CDR2 YFSETQ. V was pared by 3 bases and J by 0 bases, with 21 bases between. CDR3 length: 18 residues.

V and J are TRBV4-1 and TRBJ2-2; D is unresolved. Germline V gene sequence: CDR1 MGHRA, CDR2 YSYEKL. V lost 0 bases to trimming and J lost 5 bases, with 4 bases between them. The CDR3 sequence is 13 residues long. The CDR3 reads CASSQERTGELFF. The CDR3 DNA sequence: TGCGCCAGCAGCCAAGAGAGGACCGGGGAGCTGTTTTTT.

The gene calls are TRBV29-1 and TRBJ2-1; 9 bases map to TRBD2. This CDR3 has 14 amino acids. The V segment lost 8 bases and the J segment 3 bases; nucleotides outside the gene matches: 8. The germline V gene encodes CDR1 SQVTM and CDR2 ANQGSEA. CDR3 DNA: TGCAGCACTCTCAGGCGGGAGGGCTACAATGAGCAGTTCTTC. Residues: CSTLRREGYNEQFF.

The genes are TRBV5-1 and TRBJ2-7, with 7 bases identical to TRBD1. In germline, CDR1 is SGHRS, CDR2 YFSETQ. Germline trimming cut 1 base from V and 2 bases from J; bases unmatched to any gene: 9. The length of the CDR3 is 16 residues. The CDR3 sequence: CASSLQTGTEAYEQYF. CDR3 nucleotides: TGCGCCAGCAGCTTGCAGACCGGGACAGAGGCCTACGAGCAGTACTTC.

Written as DNA, the CDR3 is TGCGCCAGCAGCCAAGGGCGGGCGACCGGGGAGCTGTTTTTT. Protein sequence: CASSQGRATGELFF. The gene calls are TRBV4-1 and TRBJ2-2; perhaps TRBD2 as D (5 bases). The germline V and J ends were trimmed by 1 base and 5 bases, with 8 bases remaining between them. Germline V gene lookup returns CDR1 MGHRA and CDR2 YSYEKL. The CDR3 totals 14 residues.

V gene TRBV11-1 combines with J gene TRBJ2-7; 8 bases fit TRBD2. V lost 5 bases to trimming and J lost 0 bases; unmatched junction nucleotides: 9. Germline V gene sequence: CDR1 SGHAT, CDR2 FQDESV (reference sequence). The CDR3 loop spans 16 amino acids. CDR3 bases: TGTGCCAGCAGCCGCGTTATAGCGGGAAACTCCTACGAGCAGTACTTC. Translating it yields CASSRVIAGNSYEQYF. The full variable domain, with the rest looked up from reference TRBV11-1 and TRBJ2-7, is EAEVAQSPRYKITEKSQAVAFWCDPISGHATLYWYRQILGQGPELLVQFQDESVVDDSQLPKDRFSAERLKGVDSTLKIQPAELGDSAMYLCASSRVIAGNSYEQYFGPGTRLTVT.

J is TRBJ2-1 and V is TRBV4-1; 15 bases agree with TRBD2. In germline, CDR1 is MGHRA, CDR2 YSYEKL. The CDR3 contains 18 residues. Trimming at V came to 4 bases and at J to 5 bases, leaving 9 bases not matched to a gene. The CDR3: CASSLMGLAGGLNNEQFF. The CDR3 nucleotides are TGCGCCAGCAGCCTTATGGGACTAGCGGGAGGCTTAAACAATGAGCAGTTCTTC.